These 24 T cell receptor beta chains came from one sample sequenced in a study of T cells in Graves' hyperthyroidism and ophthalmopathy. What was amplified from RNA transcripts were TCR beta CDR3 regions. TCR CDR3 underwent first-round RT-PCR with the HTBI primer set. Each CDR3 protein is one row after TCRdb ran MiXCR on the multiplex PCR reads. Altogether hundreds of thousands of distinct CDR3 sequences are present, just under 45% being singletons, with the ten largest covering 7% to 7.5%. Sequenced: peripheral blood or thyroid tissue (not recorded which). The receptors stem from an adult man with Graves' disease, either hyperthyroidism or ophthalmopathy (not recorded which).

The DNA for the CDR3 is TGTGCCAGCAGCTTAGATCCAGGGGGCTACACCTTC. It codes for CASSLDPGGYTF. The gene calls are TRBV7-9 and TRBJ1-2, with D tentatively TRBD1 (5 bases). Germline CDR1 and CDR2: SEHNR and FQNEAQ (reference sequence). Trimming shortened V by 1 base and J by 8 bases, and 8 bases separated the two germline ends. The CDR3 length is 12 residues.

In this sample, this clonotype turned up a few times. This chain uses TRBV5-1 with TRBJ1-2, with TRBD1 matching 9 bases. The CDR3 runs to 14 residues. V lost 4 bases, J lost 6 bases, and 7 bases stayed unmatched. Germline CDR1 SGHRS, CDR2 YFSETQ. Written as DNA, the CDR3 is TGCGCCAGCAGCCCGGGACAGGGAACAGATGGCTACACCTTC. Translating it yields CASSPGQGTDGYTF.

This clonotype was seen a few times. The chain recombines TRBV7-9 with TRBJ2-7, with 10 bases fitting TRBD1. The trim removed 5 bases at V and 2 bases at J, leaving 12 bases unmatched. CDR3 length equals 17 residues. Germline CDR1 and CDR2: SEHNR and FQNEAQ (reference sequence). This CDR3 is CASSPLPAGTGAYEQYF. CDR3 DNA: TGTGCCAGCAGCCCTTTACCCGCCGGGACAGGGGCCTACGAGCAGTACTTC. The whole variable domain, filled in from reference TRBV7-9 and TRBJ2-7, reads DTGVSQNPRHKITKRGQNVTFRCDPISEHNRLYWYRQTLGQGPEFLTYFQNEAQLEKSRLLSDRFSAERPKGSFSTLEIQRTEQGDSAMYLCASSPLPAGTGAYEQYFGPGTRLTVT.

This clonotype was observed a handful of times. This chain connects TRBV2 to TRBJ2-7; 9 bases fit TRBD1. This CDR3 comprises 17 residues. The J segment lost 2 bases and the V segment lost 6 bases, leaving 14 bases of the junction unmatched. CDR1 is SNHLY and CDR2 is FYNNEI in the germline V gene. The CDR3 DNA is TGTGCCAGCAGGGGCGAGGAACCGGGACAGGGTCCCTACGAGCAGTACTTC. Translated, it gives CASRGEEPGQGPYEQYF.

This clonotype was detected only a few times. This sequence joins TRBV24-1 and TRBJ1-2, with 9 positions matching TRBD1. CDR1 is KGHDR and CDR2 is SFDVKD in the germline V gene. The CDR3 is made up of 14 amino acids. Trimming cost V 7 bases and J 12 bases; bases outside gene matches: 14. CDR3 loop: CATREQGAHGGHTF. The DNA for the CDR3 is TGTGCCACCAGAGAACAGGGGGCCCACGGGGGCCACACCTTC.

V and J are TRBV7-9 and TRBJ1-2; 7 bases fit TRBD1. This CDR3 contains 17 residues. J lost 4 bases, V lost 5 bases, and 16 bases had no gene match. Germline V lookup: CDR1 SEHNR, CDR2 FQNEAQ (reference sequence). The CDR3 sequence: CASSPRGSGTDIYGYTF. The CDR3 DNA follows: TGTGCCAGCAGCCCAAGGGGCTCCGGGACAGACATCTATGGCTACACCTTC.

This clonotype has more than one count but fewer than ten. The CDR3 reads CASTEAPVGSYNSPLHF. The CDR3 bases are TGTGCCAGCACCGAAGCGCCTGTCGGTTCCTATAATTCACCCCTCCACTTT. This chain connects TRBV11-2 to TRBJ1-6; D call uncertain. The CDR3 length is 17 residues. Germline CDR1 is SGHAT and CDR2 is FQNNGV. Trimming took off 7 bases at V and 1 base at J, with 17 bases between the two ends.

This chain links TRBV7-9 with TRBJ2-5; D unclear. CDR3 length: 13 residues. Trimming removed 5 bases at V and 5 bases at J, with 12 bases between. The germline gives CDR1 SEHNR, CDR2 FQNEAQ (reference sequence). CDR3 region: CASSLRIPETQYF. For the CDR3, the DNA is TGTGCCAGCAGCCTGCGAATTCCGGAGACCCAGTACTTC.

The chain has TRBV5-1 and TRBJ1-1; D is undetermined. V was shortened by 1 base and J by 8 bases, with 15 bases between the two germline ends. From germline, CDR1 is SGHRS and CDR2 YFSETQ. This CDR3 region has 14 residues. The chain's CDR3 is CASSLRSGGPEAFF. The CDR3 DNA reads TGCGCCAGCAGCTTGCGCTCGGGCGGCCCCGAAGCTTTCTTT.

The chain has TRBV20-1 and TRBJ1-1; 8 bases match TRBD1. The V gene end was trimmed by 6 bases and the J gene end by 4 bases; junction bases not matched to a gene: 7. The V gene's germline CDR1 is DFQATT and CDR2 SNEGSKA (reference sequence). The CDR3 is 13 residues long. CDR3 DNA: TGCAGTGCAAAAAGGACAGGGACCACTGAAGCTTTCTTT. Its protein product is CSAKRTGTTEAFF.

Details on this clonotype: One end of the junction fails to match germline, which may point to a read error. This chain joins TRBV25-1 and TRBJ1-6; TRBD1 aligns across 8 bases. The CDR3 is 14 residues long. CDR1 and CDR2 from the germline V gene are MGHDK and SYGVNS. CDR3 region: CASSLAGQDSPLHF. Written as DNA, the CDR3 is TGCGCCAGCAGCTTGGCGGGACAGGACTCACCCCTCCACTTT. Combining the CDR3 with reference TRBV25-1 and TRBJ1-6 gives the whole variable domain EADIYQTPRYLVIGTGKKITLECSQTMGHDKMYWYQQDPGMELHLIHYSYGVNSTEKGDLSSESTVSRIRTEHFPLTLESARPSHTSQYLCASSLAGQDSPLHFGNGTRLTVT.

The V call is TRBV12-3 or TRBV12-4, the J call TRBJ1-4, with 8 bases fitting TRBD1. After removal of 6 bases from V and 8 bases from J, the junction contained 5 bases not matched to a gene. This CDR3 spans 13 amino acids. CDR3 loop: CASRPGQAEKLFF. The CDR3 bases are TGTGCCAGCAGGCCGGGACAGGCCGAAAAACTGTTTTTT.

This clonotype has a handful of counts. The chain combines TRBV7-2 with TRBJ1-2, with D perhaps matching TRBD1 (6 bases). The CDR3 length is 14 residues. V was clipped by 6 bases and J by 8 bases, with 19 bases between them. Germline loops: CDR1 SGHTA, CDR2 FQGNSA. CDR3 nucleotide sequence: TGTGCCAGCAGGCTCGGAGAACAGGGCCCAGGCTACACCTTC. It specifies CASRLGEQGPGYTF.

The chain carries TRBV5-4 and TRBJ1-1, with 7 bases that match TRBD1. Germline-derived CDR1 and CDR2 are SGHNT and YYREEE (reference sequence). With V trimmed by 7 bases and J by 4 bases, 16 bases remained unmatched. This CDR3 has 16 residues. CDR3 loop: CASGMMTGLGGTEAFF. As DNA, the CDR3 is TGTGCCAGCGGAATGATGACAGGGTTAGGCGGCACTGAAGCTTTCTTT.

V is TRBV12-3 or TRBV12-4 and J is TRBJ1-1, with D hard to call. V lost 5 bases, J lost 6 bases, and 4 bases lay in between. The CDR3 is made up of 10 amino acids. The CDR3 region has the DNA TGTGCCAGCAGTGGGCCTGAAGCTTTCTTT. It is translated as CASSGPEAFF.

Remarks on this clonotype: Germline and junction disagree at one end, which may indicate a read error. The rearrangement joins TRBV7-9 to TRBJ1-4, with a weak D call TRBD1 (5 bases). The CDR3 is 14 residues long. Germline V gene data show CDR1 as SEHNR and CDR2 as FQNEAQ (reference sequence). The CDR3: CASSQGRADEKLFF. Written as DNA, the CDR3 is TGTGCCAGCAGCCAGGGCAGGGCCGATGAGAAACTGTTTTTT. The full variable domain, rest sourced from reference TRBV7-9 and TRBJ1-4, is DTGVSQNPRHKITKRGQNVTFRCDPISEHNRLYWYRQTLGQGPEFLTYFQNEAQLEKSRLLSDRFSAERPKGSFSTLEIQRTEQGDSAMYLCASSQGRADEKLFFGSGTQLSVL.

The chain combines TRBV24-1 with TRBJ1-6, with D unclear. CDR3 length equals 15 residues. Germline CDR1 reads KGHDR; CDR2 reads SFDVKD. V was shortened by 11 bases and J by 5 bases, with 18 bases between the two germline ends. CDR3 residues: CASSQGRPNNSPLHF. In DNA, the CDR3 is TGTGCCAGCAGCCAAGGGCGGCCGAATAATTCACCCCTCCACTTT.

This clonotype occurred a few times. The chain links TRBV25-1 to TRBJ2-7; D gene ambiguous. Germline CDR1 MGHDK, CDR2 SYGVNS. The CDR3 is made up of 15 amino acids. V shed 2 bases and J shed 0 bases, with 11 bases lying between them. CDR3: CASSEAGLSSYEQYF. DNA of the CDR3: TGTGCCAGCAGTGAAGCCGGGCTGAGCTCCTACGAGCAGTACTTC.

This chain connects TRBV10-3 to TRBJ1-3, with TRBD1 identical over 9 bases. Germline-derived CDR1 and CDR2 are ENHRY and SYGVKD. This CDR3 is 15 amino acids long. J was trimmed by 0 bases and V by 6 bases; bases with no gene match: 3. In DNA form, the CDR3 reads TGTGCCATCAGGGGACAGGGAGACTCTGGAAACACCATATATTTT. It is translated as CAIRGQGDSGNTIYF.

Turning to this clonotype: The junction shows a germline mismatch at one end, possibly a read error. The V call is TRBV9, the J call TRBJ2-7, with D possibly matching TRBD1 (6 bases). From germline, CDR1 is SGDLS and CDR2 YYNGEE. The CDR3 runs 14 residues. The CDR3 coding sequence is TGCGCCAGCAGCTGGACAGATAGTCCCTACGAGCAGTACTTC. Translation: CASSWTDSPYEQYF.

The chain is built from TRBV19 and TRBJ1-5, with D hard to call. Trimming left V 11 bases short and J 3 bases short, with 23 bases between. Germline CDR1 LNHDA, CDR2 SQIVND (reference sequence). The CDR3 runs to 16 residues. The CDR3 bases are TGTGCCTGGAGTATAGCGCGGGGAGCGAACAATCAGCCCCAGCATTTT. This gives the protein CAWSIARGANNQPQHF.

The V gene is TRBV20-1, the J gene TRBJ1-5; no clear D gene. CDR1 and CDR2 from the germline V gene are DFQATT and SNEGSKA (reference sequence). The CDR3 runs to 15 residues. Trimming shortened V by 4 bases and J by 0 bases, and 13 bases separated the two germline ends. The CDR3 nucleotides read TGCAGTGCTACATCCGGGCCCCTTAGCAATCAGCCCCAGCATTTT. Residues: CSATSGPLSNQPQHF.

The table lists this clonotype with a few counts. The chain is built from TRBV7-8 and TRBJ2-7; perhaps TRBD2 as D (5 bases). Per germline, CDR1 SGHVS and CDR2 FQNEAQ. Trimming pared 4 bases from V and 5 bases from J, leaving 18 bases between. CDR3 size: 15 residues. CDR3 residues: CASSSVRGYRDEQYF. The CDR3 bases are TGTGCCAGCAGCTCCGTCCGGGGTTATAGGGACGAGCAGTACTTC.

Comments on this clonotype: This may come from a read error, since a much larger clone is one base off. CDR3 residues: CSARGHGVNQSQHF. CDR3 DNA: TGCAGTGCTAGAGGTCACGGCGTAAATCAGTCCCAGCATTTT. The V and J genes are TRBV20-1 and TRBJ1-5; D uncertain. The CDR3 sequence is 14 residues long. Germline-derived CDR1 and CDR2 are DFQATT and SNEGSKA (reference sequence).